Described below is a single T cell receptor beta chain sequence and its context. Antigen specificity is unknown. This CDR3 has 17 amino acids. V was trimmed by 3 bases and J by 2 bases, leaving 18 bases between them. Germline CDR1 SGDLS, CDR2 YYNGEE. The data were taken from a study of T-cell reconstitution after alpha-beta-depleted transplantation in children. The study's findings and limits: T-cell numbers and diversity, one year after transplant, stemmed largely from T cells that were newly produced. TCRbeta diversity was high at day 60 in some patients (a result of surviving recipient T cells and thymic progenitors).

The authors prepared the TCRbeta library with unique molecular identifiers. TCRdb ran MiXCR on the PCR reads and lists one entry per CDR3 protein. The sample has 700,000 to 950,000 distinct CDR3 sequences; around 17% are singletons. The chain recombines TRBV9 with TRBJ1-3; D might be TRBD1 (6 bases). The sequences come from PBMCs, mostly from graft donor cells, collected 360 days after TCRalphabeta/CD19-depleted stem cell transplant. The TCR was taken from a male patient aged 10-17 years who had a stem cell transplant for acute lymphoblastic leukemia, so the T cells may come from the graft donor. CDR3 nucleotide sequence: TGTGCCAGCAGCGGGGACGCCTTACAGGGAACTGGAAACACCATATATTTT. It specifies CASSGDALQGTGNTIYF. Supplemented by reference TRBV9 and TRBJ1-3, the full variable domain reads DSGVTQTPKHLITATGQRVTLRCSPRSGDLSVYWYQQSLDQGLQFLIQYYNGEERAKGNILERFSAQQFPDLHSELNLSSLELGDSALYFCASSGDALQGTGNTIYFGEGSWLTVV.